The rows below give T cell receptor beta chains drawn from one sample of a study of CD8 T cells in Susac syndrome. TCRdb passed the immunoSEQ multiplex PCR reads through MiXCR, listing each CDR3 protein once. The sample yields approximately 230,000 distinct CDR3 sequences, 80% to 95% seen once. The sequenced material came from CD4+ T cells from PBMCs. The receptors were sampled from a human donor with multiple sclerosis. The CDR3 runs from the conserved cysteine through the conserved F or W. D genes are given only for firm matches. Where a row states a size, it is once, few, many or the class of an expanded clone; other rows omit it.

abundance | j_gene | v_gene | d_gene | CDR3nt | CDR3aa
few | TRBJ1-1 | TRBV7-2 | TRBD1 | TGTGCCAGCAGCCCCGACAGGGGGAACACTGAAGCTTTCTTT | CASSPDRGNTEAFF
NA | TRBJ2-7 | TRBV20-1 | NA | TGCAGTGCTACCCTGGGAGGCCAGAGCTCCTACGAGCAGTACTTC | CSATLGGQSSYEQYF
NA | TRBJ2-1 | TRBV24-1 | NA | TGTGCCACCAGTGATTTAGGAAGGGCAGGGGATGAGCAGTTCTTC | CATSDLGRAGDEQFF
NA | TRBJ1-2 | TRBV18 | TRBD1 | TGTGCCAGCTCGGCGACGGGACAGGAGTCTGGCTACACCTTC | CASSATGQESGYTF
NA | TRBJ2-1 | TRBV10-2 | NA | TGCGCCAGCAGTGCGGGGTGGGATGAGCAGTTCTTC | CASSAGWDEQFF
NA | TRBJ2-2 | TRBV28 | NA | TGTGCCAGCAGTCGTACAGGGTTAGCGGGGGAGCTGTTTTTT | CASSRTGLAGELFF
NA | TRBJ1-5 | TRBV7-9 | NA | TGTGCCAGCAGCTTAGAAGAGCAGCCCCAGCATTTT | CASSLEEQPQHF
NA | TRBJ2-3 | TRBV5-4 | NA | TGTGCCAGCAGCCTCCCCCGGGGCACAGATACGCAGTATTTT | CASSLPRGTDTQYF
NA | TRBJ2-1 | TRBV12-3/TRBV12-4 | NA | TGTGCCAGCAGTTTAGCGAGGGGGGACCATGAGCAGTTCTTC | CASSLARGDHEQFF
NA | TRBJ2-5 | TRBV9 | NA | TGTGCCAGCAGCCCTCGGACTGGCAAAGAGACCCAGTACTTC | CASSPRTGKETQYF
NA | TRBJ2-1 | TRBV4-1 | TRBD2 | TGCGCCAGCAGCCAAGTTCAGGCGGGAGCCCTTCATGAGCAGTTCTTC | CASSQVQAGALHEQFF
NA | TRBJ1-1 | TRBV5-1 | NA | TGCGCCAGCAGCTCCTCAGTCTTCTTGAACACTGAAGCTTTCTTT | CASSSSVFLNTEAFF
NA | TRBJ1-1 | TRBV24-1 | NA | TGTGCCACCAGTGTGAATTCAGACAACACTGAAGCTTTCTTT | CATSVNSDNTEAFF
NA | TRBJ2-1 | TRBV29-1 | NA | TGCAGCGCAAAAAGCACCTCCTACAATGAGCAGTTCTTC | CSAKSTSYNEQFF
NA | TRBJ1-1 | TRBV15 | NA | TGTGCCACCAGCAGAGAGGGAACCCTGAACACTGAAGCTTTCTTT | CATSREGTLNTEAFF
NA | TRBJ2-5 | TRBV7-9 | NA | TGTGCCAGCACTCACAGGGCGGAAGAGACCCAGTACTTC | CASTHRAEETQYF
NA | TRBJ2-5 | TRBV5-1 | NA | TGCGCCAGCAGCTCCACCGGAGGGGACCAAGAGACCCAGTACTTC | CASSSTGGDQETQYF
NA | TRBJ1-3 | TRBV10-3 | NA | TGTGCCATCAGTGAGGCGGGGACCCGAAACACCATATATTTT | CAISEAGTRNTIYF
NA | TRBJ2-1 | TRBV7-9 | NA | TGTGCCAGCGAAGGGGGAACCTACAATGAGCAGTTCTTC | CASEGGTYNEQFF
NA | TRBJ2-7 | TRBV2 | NA | TGTGCCACCAGCGAAGCCCGGTCCGAGCAGTACTTC | CATSEARSEQYF
NA | TRBJ1-6 | TRBV28 | NA | TGTGCCAGCAGTGGGGGGGGGCTTGCTTCACCCCTCCACTTT | CASSGGGLASPLHF
NA | TRBJ1-1 | TRBV27 | NA | TGTGCCAGCAGTTTATCGGGCGGGCGGGTGAACACTGAAGCTTTCTTT | CASSLSGGRVNTEAFF
NA | TRBJ1-1 | TRBV3-1 | NA | TGTGCCAGCAGTGAGGCGGGGGTCACTGAAGCTTTCTTT | CASSEAGVTEAFF
NA | TRBJ2-3 | TRBV5-4 | NA | TGTGCCAGCAGCTCCCCGTTGGGGGCAGGAGATACGCAGTATTTT | CASSSPLGAGDTQYF
NA | TRBJ2-5 | TRBV5-1 | TRBD1 | TGCGCCAGCAGCTTGGAGGGACAGGGTGGGGAGACCCAGTACTTC | CASSLEGQGGETQYF
once | TRBJ2-6 | TRBV30 | NA | TGTGCCTGGAGTGTTGGGAACTCTGGGGCCAACGTCCTGACTTTC | CAWSVGNSGANVLTF
NA | TRBJ1-6 | TRBV20-1 | TRBD1 | TGCAGTGCAACCCCGACGACAGGGTCATCACCCCTCCACTTT | CSATPTTGSSPLHF
NA | TRBJ2-1 | TRBV5-1 | TRBD1 | TGCGCCAGCAGCTTAGAGGGGGCCTCTAATGAGCAGTTCTTC | CASSLEGASNEQFF
NA | TRBJ1-6 | TRBV3-1 | NA | TGTGCCAGCAGCATCACATCCAGGCATTCACCCCTCCACTTT | CASSITSRHSPLHF
NA | TRBJ2-3 | TRBV24-1 | NA | TGTGCCACCCAGGGGGGTTTGGCAGATACGCAGTATTTT | CATQGGLADTQYF
NA | TRBJ2-5 | TRBV7-8 | NA | TGTGCCAGCAGCCGCGACGGAGGTCAAGAGACCCAGTACTTC | CASSRDGGQETQYF
NA | TRBJ2-1 | TRBV14 | NA | TGTGCCAGCAGCCAGCTAGGCGGGGATGAGCAGTTCTTC | CASSQLGGDEQFF
NA | TRBJ2-7 | TRBV14 | NA | TGTGCCAGCAGCCAAACAGGATACTACGAGCAGTACTTC | CASSQTGYYEQYF
NA | TRBJ2-5 | TRBV3-1 | NA | TGTGCCAGCAGCCAAAATCCGGAGACCCAGTACTTC | CASSQNPETQYF
NA | TRBJ1-2 | TRBV5-1 | TRBD1 | TGCGCCAGCAGCCTGACAGGGGGCGAGGGCTACACCTTC | CASSLTGGEGYTF
NA | TRBJ2-3 | TRBV5-1 | NA | TGCGCCAGCAGCCCACGACCCACAGATACGCAGTATTTT | CASSPRPTDTQYF
NA | TRBJ1-1 | TRBV30 | NA | TGTGCCTGGAGTAATACAGGGACTGAAGCTTTCTTT | CAWSNTGTEAFF